The clone carrying this T cell receptor beta chain was counted ten times or more. These data come from a study of identical twins. Trimming shortened V by 1 base and J by 6 bases, and 9 bases separated the two germline ends. CDR1 and CDR2 (germline): MNHNS, SASEGT. The CDR3 has 13 residues. Each CDR3 protein gets one entry after TCRdb re-called the 5' RACE reads with MiXCR. The table shows roughly 290,000 distinct CDR3 sequences, with under 9.5% occurring only once. Separately, the same data were catalogued under a study of yellow fever vaccine responses in identical twins.

The material sequenced was memory (CD45RO+) T cells sorted from blood. The chain couples TRBV6-1 to TRBJ1-2; D remains unclear. This TCR was sampled from a woman in her late teens or twenties in good health. Here the CDR3 reads CASSEGERHGYTF. In DNA, the CDR3 is TGTGCCAGCAGTGAAGGGGAGCGTCATGGCTACACCTTC.